This T cell receptor beta chain was profiled in a study of persistence of HIV-infected CD4 T cells. Study background: Median time on suppressive ART was around 8 years.

The stimulus was an HIV-1 Gag 15-mer peptide pool, approximately 0.93 ug/peptide/mL. CD40L-negative CD69-negative CD45RO-high memory CD4+ T cells were sorted as populations depleted of antigen-responding cells. Before stimulation, PBMCs underwent CD8+ T cell depletion. For this clone: As yet, its antigen is unknown.

The V end was cut by 2 bases, the J end by 10 bases, with 11 bases between. This CDR3 is built from 14 residues. CDR1 and CDR2 from the germline V gene are KGHDR and SFDVKD. Sequencing used immunoSEQ version 4 in survey mode. The table came from immunoSEQ multiplex PCR; TCRdb's copy has only in-frame clones and leaves some out. The data show approximately 65,000 clones, 65% to 80% seen once. This sequence was found in an adult man with HIV who was CMV-seropositive. Sequencing was performed on CD4+ T cells sorted from PBMCs after 18-hour stimulation, taken from a patient who received antiretroviral therapy. J is TRBJ2-6 and V is TRBV24-1, with D possibly matching TRBD2 (6 bases). The chain's CDR3 is CATSDSTGLNVLTF. CDR3 DNA: TGTGCCACCAGTGATTCAACGGGACTTAACGTCCTGACTTTC.